Reported below is one TCR beta chain. Its target is not known. This sample stems from a study of shared clonotypes between healthy human individuals. Genomic DNA (from each subset) was split evenly across several immunoSEQ plates. Tens of thousands of T cell genomes (roughly 190 ng DNA) went into each sorted-subset replicate. The protocol was immunoSEQ multiplex PCR, while the TCRdb copy is restricted to in-frame clones and leaves out a portion. The profile shows about 2.1 million clones, about 93% of them singletons. CD8 cells classed as naive were CD45RO-negative and positively selected for CCR7, excluding terminally differentiated effector memory CD45RA+ cells. Every donor was a Caucasian adult from Nashville, Tennessee. Findings and caveats of the study: All-four-donor shared clonotypes had higher generation probabilities than non-shared clonotypes did.

Specimen: naive CD8+ T cells from PBMCs. The source is a man in his late teens or twenties in good health. Some clones in this sample may be carry-over from other donors' samples.

The CDR3 region has the DNA TGCGCCAGCAGGGAGGACGGCTCTGGAAACACCATATATTTT. Its protein product is CASREDGSGNTIYF. The rearrangement links TRBV5-1 to TRBJ1-3; D is undetermined. Trimming took off 5 bases at V and 0 bases at J, with 9 bases between the two ends. The CDR3 consists of 14 residues. Germline values: CDR1 SGHRS, CDR2 YFSETQ.